This T cell receptor beta chain was observed in a study of T cell responses to AZD1222 COVID-19 vaccine. Findings of the study overall: White British people made up most donors, females outnumbered males, and clonal diversity was possibly underestimated.

CDR1 is LNHDA and CDR2 is SQIVND in the germline V gene (reference sequence). The CDR3 runs to 12 residues. Trimming took off 6 bases at V and 6 bases at J, with 9 bases between the two ends. With respect to this clone: Its antigen is not known.

This table comes from immunoSEQ multiplex PCR, and its TCRdb copy is limited to in-frame clones, with some not included. This sample carries about 100,000 clones, less than 90% of them seen once, and the ten largest clones take about 1.8%. The source material was peripheral blood, sampled on day 0 of AZD1222 vaccination. The TCR sequence derives from an adult in good health. The chain employs TRBV19 and TRBJ1-5, with D perhaps TRBD1 (5 bases). CDR3 region: CASRQAGQPQHF. In DNA, the CDR3 is TGTGCCAGTAGACAGGCAGGTCAGCCCCAGCATTTT.